This TCR beta chain was obtained from a study of monozygotic twins with inflammatory bowel disease. TCRdb reprocessed the 5' RACE reads; each CDR3 protein has one entry and no DNA is given. This specimen shows roughly 100,000 distinct CDR3 sequences; the ten leading clones hold roughly 1.8%. Germline V gene sequence: CDR1 KGHSH, CDR2 LQKENI. This CDR3 is built from 15 residues. Blood samples measuring roughly 2.3 ml were taken per donor. The chain has TRBV18 and TRBJ2-1; the D gene TCRdb calls, TRBD2, cannot be checked with no DNA. The specimen was blood. The sequence was obtained from a human donor with ulcerative colitis or Crohn's disease, or a healthy co-twin of an affected twin (not recorded which). The CDR3 is CASSTTSGSINEQFF.